Below are 26 T cell receptor beta chains sequenced from a single sample in a study of T-cell memory formation after mild COVID-19. Using its own MiXCR run on the 5' RACE reads, TCRdb lists one record per CDR3 protein. The sample carries just over 300,000 distinct CDR3 sequences, approximately 19% recorded once. Sequenced material: PBMCs or a T cell subset sorted from them (not recorded which). The source is a man between 18 and 35 years old who had mild COVID-19 (a few samples of this study predate the infection). Cell type and time point are not known.

This clonotype turned up a few times. The V and J genes are TRBV9 and TRBJ1-1; 7 bases are shared with TRBD1. The CDR3 spans 12 residues. The J segment lost 10 bases and the V segment lost 4 bases, leaving 7 bases of the junction unmatched. Germline assignment: CDR1 SGDLS and CDR2 YYNGEE. CDR3 sequence: CASSPDRVGAFF. In nucleotides, the CDR3 is TGTGCCAGCAGCCCCGACAGGGTAGGAGCTTTCTTT.

The rearrangement joins TRBV4-3 to TRBJ2-3; 11 bases are shared with TRBD2. The J segment lost 5 bases and the V segment lost 1 base, leaving 5 bases of the junction unmatched. This CDR3 contains 16 residues. Germline V lookup: CDR1 LGHNA, CDR2 YSLEER. Here the CDR3 DNA reads TGCGCCAGCAGCCAAGGTAGCGGGGGGGCGAGAGATACGCAGTATTTT. Translating gives CASSQGSGGARDTQYF.

This chain joins TRBV7-2 and TRBJ2-2; D is undetermined. The V gene's germline CDR1 is SGHTA and CDR2 FQGNSA. CDR3 length: 14 residues. The V end lost 3 bases, the J end lost 4 bases, and 9 bases lay between the germline ends. The CDR3 DNA is TGTGCCAGCAGCTTCATACCCGGCACCGGGGAGCTGTTTTTT. Protein: CASSFIPGTGELFF.

This clonotype was seen a few times. The chain is built from TRBV29-1 and TRBJ1-1; a weak D match, TRBD1 (5 bases). Deletions cut 6 bases from V and 2 bases from J, with 16 bases between. Germline V gene sequence: CDR1 SQVTM, CDR2 ANQGSEA. This CDR3 has 14 amino acids. CDR3 sequence: CSVGPRIRNTEAFF. The CDR3 nucleotides read TGCAGCGTGGGACCCCGGATAAGAAACACTGAAGCTTTCTTT.

The rearrangement links TRBV7-9 to TRBJ2-1, with no clear D. The length of the CDR3 is 13 residues. Between the trimmed V and J ends, which lost 5 bases and 9 bases, there was a span of 14 bases. Germline lookup yields CDR1 SEHNR and CDR2 FQNEAQ (reference sequence). The CDR3 reads CASSRSGDVEQFF. The CDR3 DNA sequence: TGTGCCAGCAGCCGCTCGGGCGACGTTGAGCAGTTCTTC.

The chain has TRBV7-9 and TRBJ2-2; perhaps TRBD1 as D (5 bases). CDR3 length: 15 residues. The germline V gene has CDR1 SEHNR and CDR2 FQNEAQ (reference sequence). With 5 bases removed from V and 0 bases from J, the gap between germline ends came to 10 bases. The CDR3 coding sequence is TGTGCCAGCAGCCAAGGGGCAGCGAACACCGGGGAGCTGTTTTTT. Translated: CASSQGAANTGELFF. The full variable domain, completed using reference TRBV7-9 and TRBJ2-2, is DTGVSQNPRHKITKRGQNVTFRCDPISEHNRLYWYRQTLGQGPEFLTYFQNEAQLEKSRLLSDRFSAERPKGSFSTLEIQRTEQGDSAMYLCASSQGAANTGELFFGEGSRLTVL.

This clonotype was found a few times. This sequence joins TRBV7-2 and TRBJ2-6, with unresolved D. The CDR3 is 15 residues long. CDR1 and CDR2 from the germline V gene are SGHTA and FQGNSA. Trimming shortened V by 2 bases and J by 0 bases, and 5 bases separated the two germline ends. The CDR3 bases are TGTGCCAGCAGCTTACTCGTCTCTGGGGCCAACGTCCTGACTTTC. This encodes CASSLLVSGANVLTF.

Only a few counts were recorded for this clonotype. The chain has TRBV7-7 and TRBJ2-1, with a tentative D call TRBD2 (5 bases). The germline gives CDR1 SSHAT, CDR2 FNYEAQ (reference sequence). The CDR3 is made up of 13 amino acids. Trimming left V 5 bases short and J 10 bases short, with 15 bases between. CDR3 residues: CASSPSPGNEQFF. The CDR3 region has the DNA TGTGCCAGCAGCCCGAGTCCCGGGAACGAGCAGTTCTTC.

This clonotype was found a few times. The genes are TRBV18 and TRBJ1-1; D is uncertain. Germline assignment: CDR1 KGHSH and CDR2 LQKENI. There are 14 residues in the CDR3. Trimming took off 6 bases at V and 1 base at J, with 12 bases between the two ends. The CDR3 DNA reads TGTGCCAGCTCTCCGGGGAGGGAGAACACTGAAGCTTTCTTT. It translates to CASSPGRENTEAFF.

V and J are TRBV25-1 and TRBJ1-1; no definite D call. The CDR3 covers 12 residues. Trimming took 2 bases from V and 3 from J, leaving 4 bases between them. Germline V gives CDR1 MGHDK, CDR2 SYGVNS. The CDR3 region is CASSEDDTEAFF. In DNA form, the CDR3 reads TGTGCCAGCAGTGAAGATGACACTGAAGCTTTCTTT. Using reference TRBV25-1 and TRBJ1-1 for the parts outside the CDR3, the full variable domain is EADIYQTPRYLVIGTGKKITLECSQTMGHDKMYWYQQDPGMELHLIHYSYGVNSTEKGDLSSESTVSRIRTEHFPLTLESARPSHTSQYLCASSEDDTEAFFGQGTRLTVV.

The genes are TRBV12-3 or TRBV12-4 and TRBJ2-4; D unresolved. This CDR3 is 17 amino acids long. V was pared by 3 bases and J by 0 bases, with 15 bases between. The CDR3 reads CASSFSFPYLAKNIQYF. As DNA, the CDR3 is TGTGCCAGCAGTTTCTCCTTCCCTTATCTAGCCAAAAACATTCAGTACTTC.

V gene TRBV4-1 combines with J gene TRBJ2-3; TRBD1 aligns across 10 bases. The junction had 6 bases not matched to a gene; V was cut back by 3 bases and J by 3 bases. The CDR3 sequence is 16 residues long. Germline values: CDR1 MGHRA, CDR2 YSYEKL. CDR3 sequence: CASSQVDRGRTDTQYF. CDR3 nucleotide sequence: TGCGCCAGCAGCCAGGTGGACAGGGGGAGGACAGATACGCAGTATTTT.

This clonotype showed up just once. V and J are TRBV7-9 and TRBJ1-2; TRBD1 is a possible D gene (6 bases). The CDR3 consists of 14 residues. V lost 5 bases to trimming and J lost 6 bases, with 16 bases between them. Germline CDR1 reads SEHNR; CDR2 reads FQNEAQ (reference sequence). The CDR3 loop reads CASSPTEGGHGYTF. The DNA for the CDR3 is TGTGCCAGCAGCCCCACTGAGGGGGGCCATGGCTACACCTTC.

The chain joins TRBV6-5 to TRBJ2-3, with 10 bases that match TRBD1. In germline, CDR1 is MNHEY, CDR2 SVGAGI. The CDR3 loop spans 16 amino acids. Unmatched junction bases numbered 10, after V lost 6 bases and J lost 4 bases. The CDR3 DNA is TGTGCCAGCAGATATGCCGGGACAGGGGCCCCAGATACGCAGTATTTT. Amino acid sequence: CASRYAGTGAPDTQYF.

Only a few counts were recorded for this clonotype. The rearrangement joins TRBV20-1 to TRBJ2-3; either TRBD1 or TRBD2 may supply D (5 bases each). Germline CDR1 DFQATT, CDR2 SNEGSKA (reference sequence). The germline V and J ends were trimmed by 0 bases and 1 base, with 11 bases remaining between them. The length of the CDR3 is 15 residues. CDR3 protein: CSARDRGVGTDTQYF. The CDR3 DNA reads TGCAGTGCTAGAGATCGAGGGGTCGGCACAGATACGCAGTATTTT.

The J gene is TRBJ1-2, the V gene TRBV11-2; a possible D gene is TRBD1 (6 bases). Between the trimmed V and J ends, which lost 2 bases and 6 bases, there was a span of 13 bases. This CDR3 has 14 amino acids. Germline CDR1 and CDR2: SGHAT and FQNNGV. The CDR3 sequence is CASSLTGGHHGYTF. The CDR3 region has the DNA TGTGCCAGCAGCTTAACGGGGGGGCATCATGGCTACACCTTC.

This rearrangement joins TRBV29-1 to TRBJ1-2, with TRBD1 matching over 11 bases. The ends lost 7 bases at V and 6 bases at J; junction bases unmatched: 4. The CDR3 covers 12 residues. Per the germline V gene, CDR1 is SQVTM and CDR2 is ANQGSEA. This CDR3 is CSAGQGADGYTF. Written as DNA, the CDR3 is TGCAGCGCCGGACAGGGGGCGGATGGCTACACCTTC.

The sample holds a few counts of this clonotype. This rearrangement joins TRBV20-1 to TRBJ2-5; no clear D. Between the trimmed V and J ends, which lost 3 bases and 5 bases, there was a span of 10 bases. The CDR3 consists of 12 residues. Germline CDR1 reads DFQATT; CDR2 reads SNEGSKA (reference sequence). The CDR3 here is CSASVAEETQYF. CDR3 nucleotide sequence: TGCAGTGCTAGTGTGGCGGAGGAGACCCAGTACTTC.

The chain has TRBV6-2 or TRBV6-3 and TRBJ2-7; perhaps TRBD1 as D (6 bases). Germline values: CDR1 MNHEY, CDR2 SVGEGT. The CDR3 spans 14 residues. The V end was cut by 8 bases, the J end by 3 bases, with 17 bases between. DNA of the CDR3: TGTGCCAGCCTAACTAGGGACAAATACTACGAGCAGTACTTC. Translation gives CASLTRDKYYEQYF.

The chain is built from TRBV5-1 and TRBJ1-5, with 8 bases that match TRBD1. Germline CDR1 reads SGHRS; CDR2 reads YFSETQ. The junction had 6 bases not matched to a gene; V was cut back by 3 bases and J by 7 bases. The CDR3 spans 14 residues. CDR3: CASSSSGGAQPQHF. Here the CDR3 DNA reads TGCGCCAGCAGCTCCTCAGGGGGCGCCCAGCCCCAGCATTTT.

The V gene is TRBV19, the J gene TRBJ2-7; maybe TRBD2 (6 bases). The CDR3 is 13 residues long. From germline, CDR1 is LNHDA and CDR2 SQIVND (reference sequence). V was clipped by 2 bases and J by 6 bases, with 11 bases between them. Written as DNA, the CDR3 is TGTGCCAGTAGTATACAGGGACTCGCCGAGCAGTACTTC. This translates into CASSIQGLAEQYF.

This sequence joins TRBV7-3 and TRBJ2-6; the D is unclear. CDR1 SGHTA and CDR2 FQGTGA come from the germline V gene. The ends were cut back, 5 bases at V and 0 bases at J, with 8 bases in the middle. The CDR3 contains 15 residues. DNA for the CDR3: TGTGCCAGCAGCCGCCGGAGCTCTGGGGCCAACGTCCTGACTTTC. Amino acids: CASSRRSSGANVLTF.

This chain uses TRBV20-1 with TRBJ2-3, with a weak D call TRBD1 (7 bases). The CDR3 loop spans 15 amino acids. Germline-derived CDR1 and CDR2 are DFQATT and SNEGSKA (reference sequence). CDR3 region: CSAQGFPGGPDTQYF. The DNA of the CDR3 is TGCAGCGCGCAGGGCTTCCCAGGGGGGCCCGATACGCAGTATTTT.

J is TRBJ2-3 and V is TRBV7-3, with D perhaps TRBD1 or TRBD2 (6 bases each). Trimming shortened V by 5 bases and J by 2 bases, and 14 bases separated the two germline ends. CDR3 size: 15 residues. Per germline, CDR1 SGHTA and CDR2 FQGTGA. CDR3 in DNA: TGTGCCAGCAGCCAGGGGACTTCATACACAGATACGCAGTATTTT. The encoded protein is CASSQGTSYTDTQYF.

The J gene is TRBJ2-7, the V gene TRBV4-3; D perhaps matches TRBD2 (6 bases). Germline values: CDR1 LGHNA, CDR2 YSLEER. The CDR3 spans 15 residues. Trimming took 5 bases from V and 4 from J, leaving 18 bases between them. This CDR3 is CASSADEGGLYEQYF. DNA of the CDR3: TGCGCCAGCAGCGCAGACGAGGGAGGTTTGTACGAGCAGTACTTC.

The J gene is TRBJ2-5, the V gene TRBV7-9; D gene uncertain. In germline, CDR1 is SEHNR, CDR2 FQNEAQ (reference sequence). With 2 bases removed from V and 5 bases from J, the gap between germline ends came to 12 bases. CDR3 size: 14 residues. The CDR3 region is CASSLNGAAETQYF. CDR3 DNA sequence: TGTGCCAGCAGCTTAAACGGTGCGGCGGAGACCCAGTACTTC.